A single sample is the source of the 18 T cell receptor beta chains below, sequenced in a study of regulatory T cells in long-lasting Graves disease. Building of the TCR beta libraries involved iRepertoire HTBI primers and Arm-PCR of CDR3 regions. TCRdb reprocessed the multiplex PCR reads with MiXCR, giving one entry per CDR3 protein. Here the sample spans hundreds of thousands of distinct CDR3 sequences, about a sixth being singletons. As to time point: newly diagnosed GD, antithyroid drugs for less than 3 months. PBMC RNA was the source of the TCR library. These same records also appear under a second study, on T cells in Graves' hyperthyroidism and ophthalmopathy.

This material consisted of peripheral blood mononuclear cells (PBMCs), taken at new diagnosis, from a patient treated with antithyroid drugs. The source is a woman in her 30s with Graves disease.

This clonotype has a handful of counts. At one of its ends the junction is not consistent with the germline gene, which may arise from a read error. V gene TRBV19 combines with J gene TRBJ1-5; the match to TRBD1 covers 8 bases. This CDR3 region has 14 residues. CDR1 LNHDA and CDR2 SQIVND come from the germline V gene (reference sequence). CDR3 loop: CASNIGQGNQPQHF. The CDR3 DNA reads TGTGCCAGTAATATAGGACAGGGAAATCAGCCCCAGCATTTT.

The chain recombines TRBV4-3 with TRBJ2-1; D remains unclear. With 5 bases removed from V and 5 bases from J, the gap between germline ends came to 10 bases. The CDR3 extends over 13 amino acids. Germline-derived CDR1 and CDR2 are LGHNA and YSLEER. This CDR3 is CASSAAAHNEQFF. The CDR3 coding sequence is TGCGCCAGCAGCGCGGCAGCCCACAATGAGCAGTTCTTC.

This chain links TRBV12-3 or TRBV12-4 with TRBJ1-5; TRBD1 might be the D (6 bases). CDR3 length: 13 amino acids. V gave up 3 bases and J gave up 6 bases, with 9 bases separating them. CDR3 region: CASSFGGAQPQHF. The CDR3 DNA sequence: TGTGCCAGCAGTTTCGGGGGGGCTCAGCCCCAGCATTTT.

The CDR3 here is CASSGQGRRSNQPQHF. The CDR3 coding sequence is TGCGCCAGCAGTGGACAGGGGCGGAGAAGCAATCAGCCCCAGCATTTT. This chain links TRBV10-1 with TRBJ1-5; TRBD1 aligns across 8 bases. The CDR3 loop spans 16 amino acids. Germline V gene lookup returns CDR1 WNHNN and CDR2 SYGVQD (reference sequence). The junction had 6 bases not matched to a gene; V was cut back by 4 bases and J by 1 base.

In this sample, this clonotype turned up many times. The chain joins TRBV30 to TRBJ1-1, with D tentatively TRBD1 (6 bases). Trimming stripped 3 bases from V and 1 base from J, with 9 bases between. The CDR3 runs 13 residues. Germline V lookup: CDR1 GTSNPN, CDR2 SVGIG (reference sequence). This CDR3 is CAWRRTANTEAFF. The CDR3 DNA follows: TGTGCCTGGAGAAGGACAGCGAACACTGAAGCTTTCTTT.

The table lists this clonotype with many counts. This chain connects TRBV11-3 to TRBJ2-1, with D unclear. V was cut by 4 bases and J by 8 bases, with 9 bases left in between. This CDR3 spans 12 amino acids. Germline V gives CDR1 SGHNT, CDR2 YENEEA. The CDR3 reads CASSYIDDEQFF. The CDR3 DNA sequence: TGTGCCAGCAGCTATATAGATGATGAGCAGTTCTTC. Together with reference TRBV11-3 and TRBJ2-1, the CDR3 gives the full variable domain: EAGVVQSPRYKIIEKKQPVAFWCNPISGHNTLYWYLQNLGQGPELLIRYENEEAVDDSQLPKDRFSAERLKGVDSTLKIQPAELGDSAVYLCASSYIDDEQFFGPGTRLTVL.

This clonotype was found many times. The chain couples TRBV30 to TRBJ2-7; a weak D match, TRBD1 (5 bases). Germline V CDR1 and CDR2: GTSNPN, SVGIG (reference sequence). This CDR3 contains 12 residues. Trimming removed 4 bases at V and 6 bases at J, with 13 bases between. The CDR3 is CAWNRQFLEQYF. CDR3 bases: TGTGCCTGGAACAGACAGTTTCTCGAGCAGTACTTC.

This clonotype was picked up many times. The chain employs TRBV28 and TRBJ2-7, with D perhaps matching TRBD1 (5 bases). The germline V gene has CDR1 MDHEN and CDR2 SYDVKM. This CDR3 spans 11 amino acids. Trimming pared 6 bases from V and 4 bases from J, leaving 7 bases between. The CDR3 bases are TGTGCCAGCAGACAGGATTACGAGCAGTACTTC. The encoded protein is CASRQDYEQYF.

This clonotype came up many times. The chain joins TRBV28 to TRBJ2-7; 9 bases are a match to TRBD1. In germline, CDR1 is MDHEN, CDR2 SYDVKM. Trimming cost V 10 bases and J 1 base; bases outside gene matches: 5. The CDR3 runs 13 residues. The CDR3 DNA reads TGTGCCATAAGACAGGGGGGTTCCTACGAGCAGTACTTC. The encoded protein is CAIRQGGSYEQYF.

V is TRBV4-1 and J is TRBJ1-2; tentative D call: TRBD1 (5 bases). The V end lost 0 bases, the J end lost 6 bases, and 17 bases lay between the germline ends. CDR1 is MGHRA, CDR2 YSYEKL, per germline. This CDR3 is built from 16 residues. The CDR3 loop is CASSQDVRQGRDGYTF. The CDR3 DNA reads as TGCGCCAGCAGCCAAGATGTCCGGCAGGGCCGCGATGGCTACACCTTC.

The chain is built from TRBV30 and TRBJ2-1; 8 nucleotides align to TRBD1. V shed 3 bases and J 3 bases; nucleotides not matched to a gene: 10. This CDR3 contains 16 residues. Germline CDR1 is GTSNPN and CDR2 is SVGIG (reference sequence). The CDR3 loop is CAWSRGRTGSYNEQFF. Written as DNA, the CDR3 is TGTGCCTGGAGCCGGGGGAGGACAGGGAGCTACAATGAGCAGTTCTTC.

V is TRBV5-4 and J is TRBJ2-7; 10 positions match TRBD1. V lost 0 bases, J lost 4 bases, and 4 bases stayed unmatched. Germline CDR1 and CDR2: SGHNT and YYREEE (reference sequence). The CDR3 totals 15 residues. The CDR3 sequence is CASSLEGTGVYEQYF. For the CDR3, the DNA is TGTGCCAGCAGCTTGGAAGGGACAGGGGTTTACGAGCAGTACTTC.

The rearrangement joins TRBV4-1 to TRBJ2-1; TRBD2 matches 7 bases. CDR1 and CDR2 from the germline V gene are MGHRA and YSYEKL. The CDR3 sequence is 17 residues long. The V and J ends lost 4 bases and 7 bases, in that order; junction bases with no gene match: 16. The CDR3 here is CASSPKTAGITINEQFF. The CDR3 DNA is TGCGCCAGCAGCCCAAAAACAGCGGGAATCACAATAAATGAGCAGTTCTTC.

This clonotype appeared a few times. The rearrangement joins TRBV4-1 to TRBJ2-2; the match to TRBD1 covers 9 bases. The germline V gene encodes CDR1 MGHRA and CDR2 YSYEKL. CDR3 length: 14 amino acids. Trimming at V came to 9 bases and at J to 6 bases, leaving 8 bases not matched to a gene. This CDR3 reads CASRGTGSSGELFF. The CDR3 nucleotides are TGCGCCAGTCGTGGGACAGGGTCCTCCGGGGAGCTGTTTTTT.

In the case of this clonotype: Since a much larger clone is just one base distant, this may be a read error. The V call is TRBV11-1, the J call TRBJ2-1, with 11 bases aligning to TRBD2. The CDR3 contains 18 residues. The germline CDR1 and CDR2 sequences are SGHAT and FQDESV (reference sequence). This CDR3 is CTSSRRLAGKRSYNEQFF. The DNA for the CDR3 is TGTACCAGCAGCCGGCGACTAGCGGGGAAGAGATCCTACAATGAGCAGTTCTTC.

This clonotype was found many times. The rearrangement uses TRBV20-1 and TRBJ2-7; 8 nucleotides agree with TRBD1. V was clipped by 2 bases and J by 4 bases; unmatched bases: 10. The V gene's germline CDR1 is DFQATT and CDR2 SNEGSKA (reference sequence). The CDR3 has 15 residues. The CDR3 DNA reads as TGCAGTGCTAGATCGGTAGGCAGGGGGCCGTACGAGCAGTACTTC. Its translation is CSARSVGRGPYEQYF.

In this sample, this clonotype turned up many times. This chain joins TRBV9 and TRBJ2-5, with D maybe TRBD2 (5 bases). The CDR3 loop spans 15 amino acids. Trimming shortened V by 0 bases and J by 1 base, and 10 bases separated the two germline ends. CDR1 is SGDLS, CDR2 YYNGEE, per germline. CDR3 sequence (DNA): TGTGCCAGCAGCGTAGTAGGAGGAACCCAAGAGACCCAGTACTTC. Its protein product is CASSVVGGTQETQYF.

The V gene is TRBV6-1, the J gene TRBJ2-5; either TRBD1 or TRBD2 may supply D (5 bases each). Germline CDR1 and CDR2: MNHNS and SASEGT. V was pared by 8 bases and J by 6 bases, with 16 bases between. This CDR3 spans 13 amino acids. CDR3 residues: CASARDPQQTQYF. CDR3 DNA: TGTGCCAGCGCCCGGGACCCACAGCAGACCCAGTACTTC.